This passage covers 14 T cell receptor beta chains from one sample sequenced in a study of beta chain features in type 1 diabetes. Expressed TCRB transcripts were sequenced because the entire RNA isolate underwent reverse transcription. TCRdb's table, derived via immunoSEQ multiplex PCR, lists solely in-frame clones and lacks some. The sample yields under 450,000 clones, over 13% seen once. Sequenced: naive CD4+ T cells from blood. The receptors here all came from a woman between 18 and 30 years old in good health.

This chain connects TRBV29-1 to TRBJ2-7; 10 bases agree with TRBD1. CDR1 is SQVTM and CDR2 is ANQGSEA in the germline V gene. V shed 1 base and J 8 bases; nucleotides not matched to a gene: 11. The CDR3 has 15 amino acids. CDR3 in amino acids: CSVEGTGGRLRQQYF. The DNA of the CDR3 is TGCAGCGTTGAAGGGACAGGGGGACGTCTACGACAGCAGTACTTC.

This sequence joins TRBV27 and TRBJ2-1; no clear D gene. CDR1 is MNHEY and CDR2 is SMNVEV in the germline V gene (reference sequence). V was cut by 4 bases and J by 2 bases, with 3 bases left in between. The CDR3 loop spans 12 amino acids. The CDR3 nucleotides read TGTGCCAGCAGTTCTACCTACAATGAGCAGTTCTTC. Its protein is CASSSTYNEQFF.

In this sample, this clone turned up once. Written as DNA, the CDR3 is TGTGCCAGCAGCCTCCAGGTGGCGAACTACAATGAGCAGTTCTTC. This encodes CASSLQVANYNEQFF. V gene TRBV28 combines with J gene TRBJ2-1; D unclear. The V gene lost 6 bases and the J gene lost 3 bases, with 15 bases spanning the gap. Per germline, CDR1 MDHEN and CDR2 SYDVKM. The CDR3 sequence is 15 residues long.

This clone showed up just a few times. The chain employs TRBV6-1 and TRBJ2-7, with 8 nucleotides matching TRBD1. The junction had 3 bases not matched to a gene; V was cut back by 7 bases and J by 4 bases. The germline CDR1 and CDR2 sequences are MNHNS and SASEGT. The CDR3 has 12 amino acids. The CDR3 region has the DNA TGTGCCAGCAACAGGGGGAGTTACGAGCAGTACTTC. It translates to CASNRGSYEQYF.

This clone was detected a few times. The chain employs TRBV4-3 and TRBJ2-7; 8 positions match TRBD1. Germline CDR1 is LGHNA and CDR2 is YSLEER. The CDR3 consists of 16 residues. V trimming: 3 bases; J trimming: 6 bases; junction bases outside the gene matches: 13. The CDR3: CASSQWDRSKVGEQYF. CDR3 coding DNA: TGCGCCAGCAGCCAGTGGGACAGGAGCAAGGTGGGCGAGCAGTACTTC.

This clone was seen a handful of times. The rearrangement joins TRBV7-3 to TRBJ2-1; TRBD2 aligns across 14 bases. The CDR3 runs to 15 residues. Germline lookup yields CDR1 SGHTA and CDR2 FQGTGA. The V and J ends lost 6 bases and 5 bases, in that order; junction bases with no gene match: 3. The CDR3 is CASRVGLAGDNEQFF. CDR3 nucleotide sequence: TGTGCCAGCAGAGTGGGACTAGCGGGAGACAATGAGCAGTTCTTC.

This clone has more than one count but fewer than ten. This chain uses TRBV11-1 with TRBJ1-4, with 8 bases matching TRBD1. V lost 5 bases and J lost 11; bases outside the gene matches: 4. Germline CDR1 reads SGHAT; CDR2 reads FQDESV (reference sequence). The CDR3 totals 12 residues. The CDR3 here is CASSEDRDKLFF. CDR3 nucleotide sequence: TGTGCCAGCAGCGAGGACAGGGATAAACTGTTTTTT.

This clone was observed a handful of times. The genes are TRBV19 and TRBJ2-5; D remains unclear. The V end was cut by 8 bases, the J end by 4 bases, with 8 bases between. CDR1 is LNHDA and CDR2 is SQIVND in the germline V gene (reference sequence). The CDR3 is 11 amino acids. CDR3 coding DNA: TGTGCCAGTGCTAGAGGAGAGACCCAGTACTTC. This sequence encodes CASARGETQYF.

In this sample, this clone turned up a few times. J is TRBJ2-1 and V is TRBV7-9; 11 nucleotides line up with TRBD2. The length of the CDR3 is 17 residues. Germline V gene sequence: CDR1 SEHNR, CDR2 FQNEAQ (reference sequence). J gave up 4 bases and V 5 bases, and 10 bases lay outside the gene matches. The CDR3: CASSRRTTSGTYNEQFF. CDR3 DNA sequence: TGTGCCAGCAGCCGAAGGACGACTAGCGGGACTTACAATGAGCAGTTCTTC.

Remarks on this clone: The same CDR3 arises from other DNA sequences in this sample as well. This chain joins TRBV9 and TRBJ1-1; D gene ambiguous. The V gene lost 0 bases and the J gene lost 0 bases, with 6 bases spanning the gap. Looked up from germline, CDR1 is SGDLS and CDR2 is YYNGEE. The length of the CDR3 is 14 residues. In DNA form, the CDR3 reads TGTGCCAGCAGCGTAGGTGGAGTGAACACTGAAGCTTTCTTT. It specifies CASSVGGVNTEAFF.

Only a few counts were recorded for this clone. In DNA, the CDR3 is TGCGCCAGCAGCCCCCTACGGGCAGGGGAAGAGACCCAGTACTTC. Residues: CASSPLRAGEETQYF. The chain recombines TRBV5-1 with TRBJ2-5, with D perhaps matching TRBD1 (6 bases). The germline CDR1 and CDR2 sequences are SGHRS and YFSETQ. There are 15 residues in the CDR3. The V and J ends lost 4 bases and 3 bases respectively, with 16 bases between them.

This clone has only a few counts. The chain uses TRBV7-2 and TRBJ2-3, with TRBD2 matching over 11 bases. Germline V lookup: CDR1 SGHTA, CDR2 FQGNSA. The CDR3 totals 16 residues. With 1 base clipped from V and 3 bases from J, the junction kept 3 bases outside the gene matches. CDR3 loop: CASSLVGTSGTDTQYF. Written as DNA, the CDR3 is TGTGCCAGCAGCTTAGTGGGGACTAGCGGTACAGATACGCAGTATTTT.

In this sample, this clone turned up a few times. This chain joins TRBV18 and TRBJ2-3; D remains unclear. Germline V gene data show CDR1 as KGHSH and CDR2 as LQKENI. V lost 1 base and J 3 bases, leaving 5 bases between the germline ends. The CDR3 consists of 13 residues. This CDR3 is CASSPRRTDTQYF. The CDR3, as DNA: TGTGCCAGCTCACCACGCAGAACAGATACGCAGTATTTT.

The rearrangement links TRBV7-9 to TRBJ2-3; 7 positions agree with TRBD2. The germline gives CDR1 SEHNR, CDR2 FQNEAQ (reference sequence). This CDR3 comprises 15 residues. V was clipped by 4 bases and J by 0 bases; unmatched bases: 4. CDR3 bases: TGTGCCAGCAGCTCTAGCGGAACTAGCACAGATACGCAGTATTTT. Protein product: CASSSSGTSTDTQYF.